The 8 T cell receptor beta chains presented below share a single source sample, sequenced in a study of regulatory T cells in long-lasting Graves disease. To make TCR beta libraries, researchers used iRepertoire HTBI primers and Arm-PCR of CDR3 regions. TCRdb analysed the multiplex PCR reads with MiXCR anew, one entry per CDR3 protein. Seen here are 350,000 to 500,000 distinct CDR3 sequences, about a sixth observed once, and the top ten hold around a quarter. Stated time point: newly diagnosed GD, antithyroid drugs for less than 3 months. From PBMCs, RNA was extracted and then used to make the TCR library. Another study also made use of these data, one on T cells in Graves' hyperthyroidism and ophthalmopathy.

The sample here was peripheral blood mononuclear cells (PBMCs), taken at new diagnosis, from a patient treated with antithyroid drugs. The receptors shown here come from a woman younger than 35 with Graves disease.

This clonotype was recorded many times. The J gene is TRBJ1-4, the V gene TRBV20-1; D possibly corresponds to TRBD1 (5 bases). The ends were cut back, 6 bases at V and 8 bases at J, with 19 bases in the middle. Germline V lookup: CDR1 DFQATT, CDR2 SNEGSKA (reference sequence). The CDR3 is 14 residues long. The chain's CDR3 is CSAATREPGEKLFF. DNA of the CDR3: TGCAGTGCAGCGACCCGGGAGCCAGGGGAAAAACTGTTTTTT.

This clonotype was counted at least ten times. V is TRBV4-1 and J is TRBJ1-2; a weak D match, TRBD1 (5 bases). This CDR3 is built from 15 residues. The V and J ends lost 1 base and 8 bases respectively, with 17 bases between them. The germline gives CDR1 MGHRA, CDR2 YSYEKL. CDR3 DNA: TGCGCCAGCAGCCAAGCCATCGGACACCAATTGGGCTACACCTTC. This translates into CASSQAIGHQLGYTF.

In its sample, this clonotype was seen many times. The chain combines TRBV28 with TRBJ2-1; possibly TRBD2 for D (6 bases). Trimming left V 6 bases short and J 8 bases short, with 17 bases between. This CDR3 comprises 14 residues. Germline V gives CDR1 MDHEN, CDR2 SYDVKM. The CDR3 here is CASSPRLVRDEQFF. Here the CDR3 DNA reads TGTGCCAGCAGCCCCCGACTAGTCCGTGATGAGCAGTTCTTC. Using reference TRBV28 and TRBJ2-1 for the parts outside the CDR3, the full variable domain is DVKVTQSSRYLVKRTGEKVFLECVQDMDHENMFWYRQDPGLGLRLIYFSYDVKMKEKGDIPEGYSVSREKKERFSLILESASTNQTSMYLCASSPRLVRDEQFFGPGTRLTVL.

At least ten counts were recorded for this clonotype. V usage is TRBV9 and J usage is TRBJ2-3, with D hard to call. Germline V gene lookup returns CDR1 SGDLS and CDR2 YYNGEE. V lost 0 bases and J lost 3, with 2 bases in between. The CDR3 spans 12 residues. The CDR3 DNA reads TGTGCCAGCAGCGTAGCGACAGATACGCAGTATTTT. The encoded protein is CASSVATDTQYF.

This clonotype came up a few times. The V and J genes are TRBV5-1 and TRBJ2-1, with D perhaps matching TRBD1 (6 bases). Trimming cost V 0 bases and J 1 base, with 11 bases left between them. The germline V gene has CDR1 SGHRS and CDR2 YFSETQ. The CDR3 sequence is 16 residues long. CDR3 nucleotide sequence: TGCGCCAGCAGCTTGGTACAGGGCGGGTCCTACAATGAGCAGTTCTTC. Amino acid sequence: CASSLVQGGSYNEQFF.

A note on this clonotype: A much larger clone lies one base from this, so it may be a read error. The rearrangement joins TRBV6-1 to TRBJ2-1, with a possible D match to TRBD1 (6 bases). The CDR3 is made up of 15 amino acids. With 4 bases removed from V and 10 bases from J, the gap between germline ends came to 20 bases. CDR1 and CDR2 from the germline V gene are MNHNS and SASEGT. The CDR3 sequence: CASSVEWDNYYEQFF. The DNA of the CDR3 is TGTGCCAGCAGTGTGGAATGGGACAACTACTACGAGCAGTTCTTC.

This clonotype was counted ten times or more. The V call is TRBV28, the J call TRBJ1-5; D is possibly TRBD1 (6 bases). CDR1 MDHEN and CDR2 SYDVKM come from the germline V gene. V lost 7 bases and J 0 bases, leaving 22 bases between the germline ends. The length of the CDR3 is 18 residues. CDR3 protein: CASNLLAGTPYSNQPQHF. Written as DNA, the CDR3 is TGTGCCAGCAACCTACTAGCCGGGACACCATATAGCAATCAGCCCCAGCATTTT.

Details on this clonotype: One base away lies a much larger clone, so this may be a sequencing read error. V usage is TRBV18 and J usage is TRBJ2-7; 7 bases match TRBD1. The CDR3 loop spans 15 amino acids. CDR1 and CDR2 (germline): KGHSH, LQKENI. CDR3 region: CARSQGQLSSYEQYF. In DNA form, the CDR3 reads TGTGCCCGCTCACAGGGACAGCTAAGCTCCTACGAGCAGTACTTC.